The rows below give T cell receptor beta chains drawn from one sample of a study of blood T cell repertoires in COVID-19. Using immunoSEQ multiplex PCR, the repertoire was profiled, and TCRdb retains in-frame clones only, with some absent. The data contain 200,000 to 300,000 clones, 75% to 85% of them singletons. The specimen was peripheral blood. Receptors were obtained from a man aged 50 or older with COVID-19, enrolled during active disease. Both conserved end residues are part of each CDR3. The order of the fields is clone size, J gene, D gene, V gene, CDR3 protein, CDR3 DNA. D genes are given only for firm matches. Clone size, where shown, is once, few, many, or a class for clones that have expanded.

size: .
J: TRBJ2-5
D: TRBD2
V: TRBV9
CDR3: CASSVGAGGLETQYF
DNA: TGTGCCAGCAGCGTAGGGGCGGGGGGGCTGGAGACCCAGTACTTC

size: .
J: TRBJ1-3
D: TRBD1
V: TRBV9
CDR3: CASSPGQERNTIYF
DNA: TGTGCCAGCAGCCCTGGACAGGAAAGAAACACCATATATTTT

size: once
J: TRBJ2-7
D: TRBD2
V: TRBV28
CDR3: CASRPTSGGLYEQYF
DNA: TGTGCCAGCAGACCGACTAGCGGTGGACTCTACGAGCAGTACTTC

size: .
J: TRBJ2-3
D: .
V: TRBV9
CDR3: CASSVARTSSTDTQYF
DNA: TGTGCCAGCAGCGTAGCAAGGACATCTAGCACAGATACGCAGTATTTT

size: .
J: TRBJ2-5
D: .
V: TRBV5-4
CDR3: CASSLVPDSPKETQYF
DNA: TGTGCCAGCAGCTTGGTGCCGGACAGTCCAAAAGAGACCCAGTACTTC

size: .
J: TRBJ1-2
D: .
V: TRBV6-1
CDR3: CASSEWVAGSSYTF
DNA: TGTGCCAGCAGTGAATGGGTGGCGGGTTCTAGCTACACCTTC

size: .
J: TRBJ2-5
D: TRBD2
V: TRBV4-2
CDR3: CASSHGGLAGGRETQYF
DNA: TGTGCCAGCAGCCACGGTGGACTAGCGGGGGGGAGGGAGACCCAGTACTTC

size: .
J: TRBJ2-3
D: TRBD2
V: TRBV4-3
CDR3: CASSQDWAGGPSDTQYF
DNA: TGCGCCAGCAGCCAAGATTGGGCGGGGGGCCCTTCAGATACGCAGTATTTT

size: .
J: TRBJ2-3
D: .
V: TRBV19
CDR3: CASSGGTGGTDTQYF
DNA: TGTGCCAGTAGTGGGGGAACGGGGGGCACAGATACGCAGTATTTT

size: .
J: TRBJ2-1
D: TRBD2
V: TRBV28
CDR3: CASRGISGGAAGEQFF
DNA: TGTGCCAGCAGGGGAATTAGCGGGGGGGCCGCGGGTGAGCAGTTCTTC

size: .
J: TRBJ1-1
D: TRBD1
V: TRBV5-4
CDR3: CASSLGQGAGGSEAFF
DNA: TGTGCCAGCAGCTTGGGCCAGGGGGCTGGGGGCTCTGAAGCTTTCTTT

size: .
J: TRBJ2-7
D: TRBD2
V: TRBV7-3
CDR3: CASSPASGGSYEQYF
DNA: TGTGCCAGCAGCCCCGCTAGCGGGGGTTCCTACGAGCAGTACTTC

size: .
J: TRBJ2-5
D: .
V: TRBV11-2
CDR3: CASSPGGLPETQYF
DNA: TGTGCCAGCAGCCCAGGGGGGTTACCCGAGACCCAGTACTTC

size: once
J: TRBJ1-6
D: .
V: TRBV27
CDR3: CASSLVSSYNSPLHF
DNA: TGTGCCAGCAGTTTAGTGAGCTCCTATAATTCACCCCTCCACTTT

size: .
J: TRBJ2-6
D: .
V: TRBV15
CDR3: CATSRDGPTGANVLTF
DNA: TGTGCCACCAGCAGAGATGGGCCAACTGGGGCCAACGTCCTGACTTTC

size: .
J: TRBJ2-5
D: .
V: TRBV5-4
CDR3: CASSPWGGAGQETQYF
DNA: TGTGCCAGCAGCCCGTGGGGGGGGGCAGGGCAGGAGACCCAGTACTTC

size: .
J: TRBJ2-5
D: TRBD1
V: TRBV18
CDR3: CASSRYPGQGLYQETQYF
DNA: TGTGCCAGCTCAAGGTACCCGGGACAGGGGCTTTACCAAGAGACCCAGTACTTC

size: .
J: TRBJ2-2
D: .
V: TRBV12-3/TRBV12-4
CDR3: CASRTANTGELFF
DNA: TGTGCCAGCAGGACAGCGAACACCGGGGAGCTGTTTTTT

size: .
J: TRBJ1-2
D: .
V: TRBV28
CDR3: CASIKQGRLYGYTF
DNA: TGTGCCAGCATAAAACAGGGCCGACTCTATGGCTACACCTTC

size: .
J: TRBJ2-2
D: TRBD1
V: TRBV30
CDR3: CAWRAQGAWTGELFF
DNA: TGTGCCTGGAGAGCACAGGGGGCTTGGACCGGGGAGCTGTTTTTT

size: .
J: TRBJ2-1
D: TRBD2
V: TRBV29-1
CDR3: CSVYDRTSGNRGGGYNEQFF
DNA: TGCAGCGTTTATGATCGGACTAGCGGGAACCGAGGGGGAGGGTACAATGAGCAGTTCTTC

size: .
J: TRBJ1-1
D: .
V: TRBV11-2
CDR3: CASSSGQSMNTEAFF
DNA: TGTGCCAGCAGCTCCGGACAGAGCATGAACACTGAAGCTTTCTTT

size: .
J: TRBJ1-3
D: .
V: TRBV30
CDR3: CAHNDRLYGNTIYF
DNA: TGTGCCCACAACGACAGGCTGTATGGAAACACCATATATTTT

size: .
J: TRBJ2-1
D: .
V: TRBV6-2/TRBV6-3
CDR3: CASSYPRSYNEQFF
DNA: TGTGCCAGCAGTTACCCCAGGTCCTACAATGAGCAGTTCTTC

size: many
J: TRBJ2-4
D: .
V: TRBV4-3
CDR3: CASSQERQQFLLQYF
DNA: TGCGCCAGCAGCCAAGAGCGGCAGCAGTTCCTTCTTCAGTACTTC

size: .
J: TRBJ2-7
D: .
V: TRBV2
CDR3: CATRGKLAYEQYF
DNA: TGTGCCACCAGGGGTAAACTAGCTTACGAGCAGTACTTC

size: .
J: TRBJ2-1
D: .
V: TRBV5-4
CDR3: CASSTLASVTYNEQFF
DNA: TGTGCCAGCAGCACCTTGGCTAGCGTGACCTACAATGAGCAGTTCTTC

size: .
J: TRBJ2-3
D: TRBD1
V: TRBV9
CDR3: CASSARQGPPTDTQYF
DNA: TGTGCCAGCAGCGCCAGACAGGGCCCCCCGACGGATACGCAGTATTTT

size: .
J: TRBJ2-5
D: .
V: TRBV10-3
CDR3: CAISESRRLIQETQYF
DNA: TGTGCCATCAGTGAGTCCCGCAGACTGATACAAGAGACCCAGTACTTC

size: .
J: TRBJ2-3
D: .
V: TRBV30
CDR3: CACHSPVTQYF
DNA: TGTGCCTGTCACTCTCCGGTTACGCAGTATTTT

size: .
J: TRBJ1-4
D: TRBD1
V: TRBV7-9
CDR3: CASSLAPDRANEKLFF
DNA: TGTGCCAGCAGCTTAGCGCCGGACAGGGCCAATGAAAAACTGTTTTTT

size: .
J: TRBJ2-1
D: .
V: TRBV3-1/TRBV3-2
CDR3: CASSKAGTYNEQFF
DNA: TGTGCCAGCAGCAAGGCAGGAACCTACAATGAGCAGTTCTTC

size: once
J: TRBJ2-7
D: .
V: TRBV21-1
CDR3: CASSKVPQGLAGINLGPFEQYF
DNA: TGTGCCAGCAGCAAAGTCCCCCAGGGACTAGCGGGTATTAACCTCGGGCCTTTCGAGCAGTACTTC

size: .
J: TRBJ2-7
D: .
V: TRBV6-2/TRBV6-3
CDR3: CASRPPGVDYEQYF
DNA: TGTGCCAGCAGACCTCCGGGGGTAGACTACGAGCAGTACTTC

size: .
J: TRBJ1-5
D: .
V: TRBV7-2
CDR3: CASSYRADSNQPQHF
DNA: TGTGCCAGCAGCTACAGGGCGGATAGCAATCAGCCCCAGCATTTT